The rows below give T cell receptor beta chains drawn from one sample of a study of cytomegalovirus exposure and HLA in healthy donors. Assay used: immunoSEQ multiplex PCR; TCRdb lists only in-frame clones, some missing. The table shows around 200,000 clones, with about four fifths occurring only once. The sequencing sample was made of PBMCs. Receptor source: a man in his forties or fifties in good health and CMV-seropositive. The CDR3 runs from the conserved cysteine through the conserved F or W. D genes are given only for firm matches. Not all rows give a size; the values are once, few, many and, for expanded clones, a class.

TGTGCCAGCAGCTTGGCCGGGACAGGGGGCCGCGGCTACACCTTC	CASSLAGTGGRGYTF	TRBD1	TRBJ1-2	-	TRBV5-8
TGTGCCAGCAGCGCACAGGGTTCGAACACCGGGGAGCTGTTTTTT	CASSAQGSNTGELFF	-	TRBJ2-2	-	TRBV7-6
TGCGCCAGCAGCCAAGATTGGAGGGAGGCCACCTACGAGCAGTACTTC	CASSQDWREATYEQYF	-	TRBJ2-7	-	TRBV4-1
TGTGCCAGTACCCAGAGGGCCTCTGGCACTGAAGCTTTCTTT	CASTQRASGTEAFF	-	TRBJ1-1	once	TRBV19
TGCAGCGTTGCTGACAATGAGCAGTTCTTC	CSVADNEQFF	-	TRBJ2-1	few	TRBV29-1
TGTGCCAGCAGTCTTCTACCGGGACAGGGCTACAATGAGCAGTTCTTC	CASSLLPGQGYNEQFF	TRBD1	TRBJ2-1	once	TRBV28
TGCGCCAGCACTAGCGGGGACTTCGCCGATACGCAGTATTTT	CASTSGDFADTQYF	TRBD2	TRBJ2-3	-	TRBV4-1
TGCGCCAGCAGCCCTCAACCGGGGGGCACAGATACGCAGTATTTT	CASSPQPGGTDTQYF	-	TRBJ2-3	few	TRBV5-1
TGTGCCAGCAGTTTTGGGCAGCTTACTGAAGCTTTCTTT	CASSFGQLTEAFF	-	TRBJ1-1	-	TRBV27
TGTGCCAGCAGTTCGGACAGCTACAATGAGCAGTTCTTC	CASSSDSYNEQFF	-	TRBJ2-1	-	TRBV6-4
TGTGCCAGCAGCCAGCTAGCGGGATTTTACAATGAGCAGTTCTTC	CASSQLAGFYNEQFF	TRBD2	TRBJ2-1	-	TRBV14
TGTGCCAGCAGTTTGGACAGCCCTCCCGCCTCCTACGAGCAGTACTTC	CASSLDSPPASYEQYF	-	TRBJ2-7	-	TRBV6-5
TGCAGCGTTGAGGGGAGGCTGAACACCGGGGAGCTGTTTTTT	CSVEGRLNTGELFF	-	TRBJ2-2	-	TRBV29-1
TGTGCCAGCAGCTTCGGACAGGGGGCGGACGAGCAGTACTTC	CASSFGQGADEQYF	TRBD1	TRBJ2-7	-	TRBV5-6
TGCAGCGTTGGACAGGCAGAGCAGTTCTTC	CSVGQAEQFF	-	TRBJ2-1	-	TRBV29-1
TGTGCCAGCAGCTCGGGACTACTCAACAATGAGCAGTTCTTC	CASSSGLLNNEQFF	TRBD2	TRBJ2-1	-	TRBV7-9
TGTGCCAGCCTGGGACTAGCGGGCGGTTACGAGCAGTACTTC	CASLGLAGGYEQYF	TRBD2	TRBJ2-7	-	TRBV6-1
TGTGCCAGCAGCTCGGGGGTAGGGAGTCCGGGGGAGACCCAGTACTTC	CASSSGVGSPGETQYF	-	TRBJ2-5	-	TRBV9
TGTGCCAGCAGTGAGAACCCGGGGACAGCCTCTGGAAACACCATATATTTT	CASSENPGTASGNTIYF	TRBD1	TRBJ1-3	-	TRBV6-1
TGTGCCAGCAGCTTAACAGGGGATTATGGCTACACCTTC	CASSLTGDYGYTF	TRBD1	TRBJ1-2	-	TRBV5-8
TGTGCCAGCAGTCTATACAGGGGAACTGAAGCTTTCTTT	CASSLYRGTEAFF	TRBD1	TRBJ1-1	-	TRBV6-5
TGCGCCAGCAGCTTCGGCCAGGGGGCGGATCAGCCCCAGCATTTT	CASSFGQGADQPQHF	TRBD1	TRBJ1-5	-	TRBV5-1
TGTGCCAGCAGCGTAGAGGCTAGCGGTAACAATGAGCAGTTCTTC	CASSVEASGNNEQFF	TRBD2	TRBJ2-1	once	TRBV9
TGTGCCAGTAGTCTTGGACAGGGGAGCAATCAGCCCCAGCATTTT	CASSLGQGSNQPQHF	TRBD1	TRBJ1-5	once	TRBV19
TGTGCCAGTAGTATTTGGGTGGGACAGGGCTATCAGCCCCAGCATTTT	CASSIWVGQGYQPQHF	TRBD1	TRBJ1-5	-	TRBV19
TGTGCCAGCAGCCCCCGAACTAGCGGGACAGGTGAGCAGTTCTTC	CASSPRTSGTGEQFF	TRBD2	TRBJ2-1	-	TRBV7-9
TGTGCCAGCAGTTTTCAGGGGGGAAGGGGCGAGCAGTACTTC	CASSFQGGRGEQYF	-	TRBJ2-7	-	TRBV27
TGCGCCAGCAGCCATCCCCAGAGGGTTACCTACGAGCAGTACTTC	CASSHPQRVTYEQYF	-	TRBJ2-7	few	TRBV4-1
TGTGCCAGCAGCTCCACAGGGGGAGAGGACTATGGCTACACCTTC	CASSSTGGEDYGYTF	TRBD1	TRBJ1-2	-	TRBV6-1
TGCGCCAGCAGTCAGCCCGGACAGGGCGAAACGCCTTATGGCTACACCTTC	CASSQPGQGETPYGYTF	TRBD1	TRBJ1-2	once	TRBV23-1
TGTGCCAGCAGTCCTAGCGTAGGCTCCTACAATGAGCAGTTCTTC	CASSPSVGSYNEQFF	-	TRBJ2-1	-	TRBV6-5
TGTGCCAGCAGTTACGGCAGGGTAGATGGCTACACCTTC	CASSYGRVDGYTF	-	TRBJ1-2	once	TRBV6-5
TGTGCCAGTAGTACCTCGGGACTACCCCAAGAGACCCAGTACTTC	CASSTSGLPQETQYF	TRBD2	TRBJ2-5	-	TRBV19
TGCGCCAGCAGCTCGGGCCAGGGGGCGAGGGATGAAAAACTGTTTTTT	CASSSGQGARDEKLFF	TRBD1	TRBJ1-4	-	TRBV5-1
TGTGCCTGGGGGGGGAGGTTTCAGCCCCAGCATTTT	CAWGGRFQPQHF	-	TRBJ1-5	-	TRBV30
TGTGCCAGCAGTGGCAGGGGTGCTTCCTACGAGCAGTACTTC	CASSGRGASYEQYF	-	TRBJ2-7	few	TRBV6-1
TGTGCCAGCAGGGCCCGCGGGAACACTGAAGCTTTCTTT	CASRARGNTEAFF	-	TRBJ1-1	-	TRBV6-1
TGTGCCAGCAGGTCACTAGCGGGAGGATACGAGCAGTACTTC	CASRSLAGGYEQYF	TRBD2	TRBJ2-7	-	TRBV6-6
TGTGCCAGCAGCGCCCGGACTAGCGGCCGCATGAGCTCCTACAATGAGCAGTTCTTC	CASSARTSGRMSSYNEQFF	TRBD2	TRBJ2-1	once	TRBV9
TGTGCCAGCAGCCAGAAGACAGGGGGCCTAGTCGGTAGCACAGATACGCAGTATTTT	CASSQKTGGLVGSTDTQYF	TRBD1	TRBJ2-3	-	TRBV4-2
TGTGCCAGCAGCTCGGACAGGGGGGACTATGGCTACACCTTC	CASSSDRGDYGYTF	TRBD1	TRBJ1-2	once	TRBV5-6
TGCGCCAGCAGCCAAGAGAGGCGGCGAGGGACCTACGAGCAGTACTTC	CASSQERRRGTYEQYF	-	TRBJ2-7	-	TRBV4-1
TGTGCTAGTGGTCAGGGGAACACTGAAGCTTTCTTT	CASGQGNTEAFF	-	TRBJ1-1	-	TRBV12-5
TGTGCCAGCAGCTCAAGAGCCGGGGAAAAACTGTTTTTT	CASSSRAGEKLFF	-	TRBJ1-4	few	TRBV11-2
TGCAGCGTTCCCTTTTTGGACCCGGGACTAGCGGGAGTGAATGAGCAGTTCTTC	CSVPFLDPGLAGVNEQFF	TRBD2	TRBJ2-1	-	TRBV29-1
TGTGCCAGCACCCCGGGGACAGGGTCCGGTTGGAATTCTGAAGCTTTCTTT	CASTPGTGSGWNSEAFF	TRBD1	TRBJ1-1	-	TRBV2
TGCGCCAGCAGCTTGGCCGCAGGGGCGGATACGCAGTATTTT	CASSLAAGADTQYF	-	TRBJ2-3	-	TRBV5-1
TGTGCCAGCAGCTTAGCGGCCAGGGGTTCCTATGGCTACACCTTC	CASSLAARGSYGYTF	-	TRBJ1-2	few	TRBV5-6
TGCAGCGTCGGGACAGGGGTGTTTCGCGAGCAGTACTTC	CSVGTGVFREQYF	TRBD1	TRBJ2-7	-	TRBV29-1
TGCGCCAGCAGCCAAGATCGTCGACAGGGGGCCGGTGGCTACACCTTC	CASSQDRRQGAGGYTF	TRBD1	TRBJ1-2	-	TRBV4-1
TGTGCCAGCAGCACGACCTTGACAGTGACGAAAGAGACCCAGTACTTC	CASSTTLTVTKETQYF	-	TRBJ2-5	once	TRBV7-8
TGTGCCAGCAGCTTGGCTGCAGCGGGAGGGCGGGAGACCCAGTACTTC	CASSLAAAGGRETQYF	TRBD2	TRBJ2-5	-	TRBV5-6
TGTGCCAGCAGCTTGGTCGAGGGCTGGAACACTGAAGCTTTCTTT	CASSLVEGWNTEAFF	-	TRBJ1-1	-	TRBV5-4
TGTTCCAGCAGCCGGGGGACAGGGGGGGACTATGGCTACACCTTC	CSSSRGTGGDYGYTF	TRBD1	TRBJ1-2	once	TRBV7-9